These 15 T cell receptor beta chains share one sample of origin, sequenced in a study of CD8+ T cells in alopecia areata (dated by TCRdb to between 2017 and 2018). The sample's time point label, decoded: more than three weeks on oral tofacitinib. The treatment or condition label for this specimen denotes: oral pan-JAK inhibitor, 5-10 mg twice daily. Libraries were made using the immunoSEQ multiplex PCR assay. For TCR sequencing, RNA was extracted from every sample and reverse transcribed into cDNA to serve as template. TCRdb retrieved this table from immuneACCESS and kept in-frame rearrangements only. Not all clones are present; in checked studies, unresolved V genes account for under half, and no reason is known for the remainder. Present in this sample are more than 100,000 clones, 53% of which were seen just once. The top ten hold just over 0.45% of the sample. This specimen consisted of CD4+ T cells sorted from blood, obtained at week 4, from a patient treated with tofacitinib. These receptors all come from a human donor with alopecia areata.

Remarks on this clone: Distinct nucleotide sequences in the sample also encode this CDR3. The genes are TRBV5-1 and TRBJ1-4; no definite D call. This CDR3 region has 14 residues. V shed 2 bases and J shed 2 bases, with 7 bases lying between them. Germline V gene sequence: CDR1 SGHRS, CDR2 YFSETQ. CDR3 coding DNA: TGCGCCAGCAGCTTACAGCCGACTAATGAAAAACTGTTTTTT. This sequence encodes CASSLQPTNEKLFF.

The chain has TRBV4-1 and TRBJ2-4; the match to TRBD1 covers 9 bases. Per the germline V gene, CDR1 is MGHRA and CDR2 is YSYEKL. V shed 0 bases and J 7 bases; nucleotides not matched to a gene: 7. The CDR3 loop spans 16 amino acids. CDR3 nucleotides: TGCGCCAGCAGCCAAGATTGGGGACAGGGTAGGAACATTCAGTACTTC. As protein: CASSQDWGQGRNIQYF.

The chain links TRBV5-6 to TRBJ2-4, with 11 nucleotides matching TRBD2. The CDR3 covers 15 residues. CDR1 is SGHDT and CDR2 is YYEEEE in the germline V gene. The ends lost 5 bases at V and 1 base at J; junction bases unmatched: 2. In DNA form, the CDR3 reads TGTGCCAGCAGAGCTAGCGGGAGGGCCAAAAACATTCAGTACTTC. Protein product: CASRASGRAKNIQYF. The entire variable domain, with the rest obtained from reference TRBV5-6 and TRBJ2-4, is as follows: DAGVTQSPTHLIKTRGQQVTLRCSPKSGHDTVSWYQQALGQGPQFIFQYYEEEERQRGNFPDRFSGHQFPNYSSELNVNALLLGDSALYLCASRASGRAKNIQYFGAGTRLSVL.

The chain uses TRBV19 and TRBJ1-5; a weak D match, TRBD1 (6 bases). V lost 6 bases, J lost 7 bases, and 16 bases lay in between. The CDR3 spans 14 residues. Germline assignment: CDR1 LNHDA and CDR2 SQIVND (reference sequence). In DNA form, the CDR3 reads TGTGCCAGTAGCTATACAGGGATGGGGCAGCCCCAGCATTTT. Translation: CASSYTGMGQPQHF.

This chain joins TRBV7-2 and TRBJ1-2, with 7 bases aligning to TRBD1. The trim removed 3 bases at V and 1 base at J, leaving 5 bases unmatched. The CDR3 covers 15 residues. CDR1 and CDR2 from the germline V gene are SGHTA and FQGNSA. CDR3 sequence reads: CASSFSGTVNYGYTF. The CDR3 nucleotides read TGTGCCAGCAGCTTCTCCGGGACAGTTAACTATGGCTACACCTTC.

V and J are TRBV30 and TRBJ2-7, with a weak D call TRBD1 (6 bases). Germline V gene sequence: CDR1 GTSNPN, CDR2 SVGIG (reference sequence). This CDR3 contains 14 residues. Deletions cut 2 bases from V and 5 bases from J, with 16 bases between. CDR3 sequence (DNA): TGTGCCTGGAGTATACTGACAGGAGGAAACGAGCAGTACTTC. Its protein product is CAWSILTGGNEQYF.

The chain carries TRBV19 and TRBJ1-1, with 9 positions matching TRBD1. After removal of 4 bases from V and 5 bases from J, the junction contained 2 bases not matched to a gene. CDR1 LNHDA and CDR2 SQIVND come from the germline V gene (reference sequence). CDR3 length: 13 residues. CDR3 sequence (DNA): TGTGCCAGTAGTACCGACAGGGGGACTGAAGCTTTCTTT. Translating gives CASSTDRGTEAFF.

The rearrangement uses TRBV7-2 and TRBJ2-2, with a possible D match to TRBD1 (6 bases). The CDR3 covers 14 residues. With 5 bases removed from V and 6 bases from J, the gap between germline ends came to 13 bases. Germline V gene lookup returns CDR1 SGHTA and CDR2 FQGNSA. The CDR3 region is CASSQQGNSGELFF. DNA of the CDR3: TGTGCCAGCAGCCAACAGGGAAACTCCGGGGAGCTGTTTTTT.

Points on this clone: Different DNA sequences within this sample yield the same CDR3. The rearrangement uses TRBV29-1 and TRBJ2-5, with D possibly TRBD2 on 6 matching bases. Trimming pared 6 bases from V and 2 bases from J, leaving 13 bases between. In germline, CDR1 is SQVTM, CDR2 ANQGSEA. This CDR3 has 13 residues. CDR3 coding DNA: TGCAGCGTGGCGGGACGGACGCAAGAGACCCAGTACTTC. This translates into CSVAGRTQETQYF.

The chain is built from TRBV20-1 and TRBJ2-7; unclear D gene. Germline V gives CDR1 DFQATT, CDR2 SNEGSKA (reference sequence). The CDR3 totals 11 residues. V was clipped by 3 bases and J by 5 bases, with 8 bases between them. The CDR3 sequence is CSARRLDEQYF. In DNA, the CDR3 is TGCAGTGCTAGGCGACTTGACGAGCAGTACTTC.

V usage is TRBV14 and J usage is TRBJ2-7; no firm D call. The length of the CDR3 is 13 residues. Trimming cost V 1 base and J 3 bases, with 7 bases left between them. Germline CDR1 reads SGHDN; CDR2 reads FVKESK. In DNA, the CDR3 is TGTGCCAGCAGCCAAGGGCTTCTCTACGAGCAGTACTTC. This translates into CASSQGLLYEQYF.

This clone was counted ten times or more. V gene TRBV7-9 combines with J gene TRBJ2-7; D is perhaps TRBD1 (6 bases). V was pared by 3 bases and J by 0 bases, with 9 bases between. The CDR3 totals 14 residues. From germline, CDR1 is SEHNR and CDR2 FQNEAQ (reference sequence). The CDR3 spells CASSLGDNSYEQYF. CDR3 nucleotides: TGTGCCAGCAGCTTGGGGGACAACTCCTACGAGCAGTACTTC.

Concerning this clone: Given the absence of the conserved phenylalanine or tryptophan at the CDR3 end, a read error is likely. The limits of the CDR3 on the DNA are not certain, so only TCRdb's listed CDR3 is given. V and J are TRBV10-3 and TRBJ2-7; the table assigns TRBD2, which was not confirmed against the DNA. The CDR3 region is 8 residues in length, termini included. The germline V gene has CDR1 ENHRY and CDR2 SYGVKD. CDR3 sequence reads: CAIQAGRG.

This clone came up a few times. This sequence joins TRBV7-9 and TRBJ2-3; TRBD2 agrees at 8 bases. This CDR3 is built from 14 residues. Unmatched junction bases numbered 4, after V lost 5 bases and J lost 3 bases. The germline gives CDR1 SEHNR, CDR2 FQNEAQ (reference sequence). The CDR3, as DNA: TGTGCCAGCAGCCTGAGCGGGAGTACAGATACGCAGTATTTT. Amino acid sequence: CASSLSGSTDTQYF. The entire variable domain, with the rest obtained from reference TRBV7-9 and TRBJ2-3, is as follows: DTGVSQNPRHKITKRGQNVTFRCDPISEHNRLYWYRQTLGQGPEFLTYFQNEAQLEKSRLLSDRFSAERPKGSFSTLEIQRTEQGDSAMYLCASSLSGSTDTQYFGPGTRLTVL.

Concerning this clone itself: This sample includes further DNA sequences coding for the same CDR3. The chain has TRBV6-5 and TRBJ2-7, with 11 bases aligning to TRBD1. The CDR3 loop spans 15 amino acids. The germline CDR1 and CDR2 sequences are MNHEY and SVGAGI. V trimming: 0 bases; J trimming: 4 bases; junction bases outside the gene matches: 2. The CDR3 reads CASSYSGQGAYEQYF. In DNA form, the CDR3 reads TGTGCCAGCAGTTACTCCGGACAGGGGGCATACGAGCAGTACTTC.